This TCR beta chain was sequenced during a study of blood T cell repertoires in COVID-19. The germline gives CDR1 MNHEY, CDR2 SVGAGI. V lost 2 bases and J lost 5, with 9 bases in between. CDR3 length: 13 residues. Recruitment covered some 25 US areas and drew participants whose ages spanned roughly 18 to 89 years. Membership in each cohort depended on participant-reported clinical history. A note on this clone: Other DNA sequences within the sample encode an identical CDR3.

Per the original data handling: Reference gene primer amplification yielded estimated nucleated cell counts. Clones were sequenced by immunoSEQ multiplex PCR, and TCRdb holds only the in-frame ones, with some missing. That table furnishes V, J and clone size, whereas the DNA furnished D and trimming. In the table there are about 480,000 clones, 70% to 90% of which are singletons. Sequenced: PBMCs or T cells enriched from blood (not recorded which). The V gene is TRBV6-5, the J gene TRBJ2-5; D perhaps matches TRBD2 (6 bases). The receptor was derived from a woman in her 40s who had recovered from COVID-19. The CDR3 DNA reads TGTGCCAGCAGTTACGGAGGGACCGAGACCCAGTACTTC. Residues: CASSYGGTETQYF.